Ten or more counts support the clone carrying this T cell receptor (beta chain). No antigen is known for it. Extracted from the samples, RNA was reverse transcribed into cDNA to serve as the sequencing template. Sequencing was performed with immunoSEQ multiplex PCR; in TCRdb, only in-frame clones are kept and a portion is missing. The data contain approximately 140,000 clones, roughly nine tenths of them singletons. This specimen comes from a study of CD8+ T cells in alopecia areata. Findings and limits, study-wide: During tofacitinib treatment, many expanded lesional clones remained in scalp and blood.

CDR3 length: 15 amino acids. The ends lost 3 bases at V and 4 bases at J; junction bases unmatched: 3. Germline V gene lookup returns CDR1 MNHNS and CDR2 SASEGT. Stated treatment: oral pan-JAK inhibitor, 5-10 mg twice daily. This TCR came from a human donor with alopecia areata. The rearrangement links TRBV6-1 to TRBJ2-7; 13 bases match TRBD2. Source: CD8+ T cells sorted from blood, taken at week 4, from a patient treated with tofacitinib. The DNA for the CDR3 is TGTGCCAGCAGTGAGAGGACTAGCGGGAGTTACGAGCAGTACTTC. It specifies CASSERTSGSYEQYF.